Below are 12 T cell receptor beta chains sequenced from a single sample in a study of T cell changes during pregnancy in multiple sclerosis. Repertoires were generated with immunoSEQ multiplex PCR, while TCRdb's copy carries only in-frame clones and drops some. The repertoire consists of 40,000 to 55,000 clones, with about nine tenths occurring once and the leading ten covering roughly 0.66%. The sample was CD4+ T cells from peripheral blood mononuclear cells, taken after pregnancy. These receptors came from a female donor in good health, enrolled as a control in a pregnancy study.

The V gene is TRBV9, the J gene TRBJ1-2; TRBD1 might be the D (6 bases). The CDR3 has 13 amino acids. Per germline, CDR1 SGDLS and CDR2 YYNGEE. V was pared by 6 bases and J by 8 bases, with 17 bases between. CDR3: CASNPTGGIGYTF. In DNA, the CDR3 is TGTGCCAGCAACCCGACGGGGGGCATCGGCTACACCTTC.

This chain joins TRBV7-8 and TRBJ2-7, with 12 positions matching TRBD2. The CDR3 runs to 15 residues. Germline CDR1 and CDR2: SGHVS and FQNEAQ. V lost 0 bases and J lost 6; bases outside the gene matches: 3. CDR3 residues: CASSLAGGLAGEQYF. In nucleotides, the CDR3 is TGTGCCAGCAGCTTAGCAGGGGGACTAGCGGGCGAGCAGTACTTC.

The chain links TRBV12-5 to TRBJ1-5; 8 bases fit TRBD1. Germline CDR1 is LGHNT and CDR2 is FRNRAP. This CDR3 comprises 15 residues. V shed 1 base, J shed 1 base, and the junction held 0 bases outside the gene matches. CDR3 sequence: CASGLGTGSNQPQHF. CDR3 nucleotides: TGTGCTAGTGGTTTGGGGACAGGGAGCAATCAGCCCCAGCATTTT.

The rearrangement links TRBV4-1 to TRBJ1-5, with D unresolved. Germline V gene lookup returns CDR1 MGHRA and CDR2 YSYEKL. Trimming shortened V by 1 base and J by 9 bases, and 10 bases separated the two germline ends. CDR3 size: 13 residues. CDR3 coding DNA: TGCGCCAGCAGCCAAGGGGAGCTTGGGCCCCAGCATTTT. Protein product: CASSQGELGPQHF.

This chain links TRBV30 with TRBJ1-2; D is perhaps TRBD1 (5 bases). V was cut by 2 bases and J by 6 bases, with 7 bases left in between. Germline values: CDR1 GTSNPN, CDR2 SVGIG (reference sequence). CDR3 length: 11 residues. Written as DNA, the CDR3 is TGTGCCTGGAGTCCGGGGGATGGCTACACCTTC. This encodes CAWSPGDGYTF.

The chain links TRBV18 to TRBJ2-5; D possibly corresponds to TRBD1 (6 bases). Trimming left V 3 bases short and J 7 bases short, with 18 bases between. Germline V gene data show CDR1 as KGHSH and CDR2 as LQKENI. The CDR3 totals 15 residues. The CDR3 DNA sequence: TGTGCCAGCTCACCGTCACAGGGAAGCCAGGGGACCCAGTACTTC. Its protein product is CASSPSQGSQGTQYF.

This chain joins TRBV19 and TRBJ2-3, with 12 bases aligning to TRBD2. The CDR3 runs to 16 residues. Germline-derived CDR1 and CDR2 are LNHDA and SQIVND (reference sequence). The V gene end was trimmed by 6 bases and the J gene end by 0 bases; junction bases not matched to a gene: 4. CDR3 coding DNA: TGTGCCAGTAGGACTAGCGGGAGCGCTAGCACAGATACGCAGTATTTT. Its protein product is CASRTSGSASTDTQYF. The complete variable domain, with remaining parts taken from reference TRBV19 and TRBJ2-3, reads DGGITQSPKYLFRKEGQNVTLSCEQNLNHDAMYWYRQDPGQGLRLIYYSQIVNDFQKGDIAEGYSVSREKKESFPLTVTSAQKNPTAFYLCASRTSGSASTDTQYFGPGTRLTVL.

The rearrangement links TRBV7-2 to TRBJ2-1; 8 positions match TRBD2. The CDR3 has 14 residues. The junction had 10 bases not matched to a gene; V was cut back by 5 bases and J by 10 bases. The germline gives CDR1 SGHTA, CDR2 FQGNSA. CDR3 protein: CASSPGLALGEQFF. DNA of the CDR3: TGTGCCAGCAGCCCCGGACTAGCTCTAGGCGAGCAGTTCTTC.

CDR3 coding DNA: TGTGCCAGCAGCTCTACCCTAGAAGATACGCAGTATTTT. As protein: CASSSTLEDTQYF. The rearrangement links TRBV13 to TRBJ2-3, with no clear D. Germline V lookup: CDR1 PRHDT, CDR2 FYEKMQ (reference sequence). Trimming removed 4 bases from V and 5 bases from J, with 10 bases in between. This CDR3 contains 13 residues.

This clone has only a few counts. The chain recombines TRBV19 with TRBJ1-1, with TRBD1 identical over 10 bases. After removal of 5 bases from V and 2 bases from J, the junction contained 2 bases not matched to a gene. The CDR3 covers 14 residues. Germline CDR1 reads LNHDA; CDR2 reads SQIVND (reference sequence). The CDR3 region has the DNA TGTGCCAGTAGTCGGACAGGGGGAAACACTGAAGCTTTCTTT. Its translation is CASSRTGGNTEAFF.

The chain carries TRBV27 and TRBJ1-5; TRBD1 is a possible D gene (6 bases). V was clipped by 5 bases and J by 0 bases, with 14 bases between them. CDR1 and CDR2 (germline): MNHEY, SMNVEV (reference sequence). This CDR3 comprises 16 residues. The CDR3, as DNA: TGTGCCAGCAGTCCCAGACAGGCCTATAGCAATCAGCCCCAGCATTTT. Protein sequence: CASSPRQAYSNQPQHF.

The rearrangement uses TRBV29-1 and TRBJ2-2, with 7 bases fitting TRBD1. Trimming cost V 6 bases and J 3 bases; bases outside gene matches: 7. Germline CDR1 reads SQVTM; CDR2 reads ANQGSEA. The CDR3 spans 14 residues. CDR3 in amino acids: CSVGTGVYTGELFF. DNA for the CDR3: TGCAGCGTCGGTACAGGGGTGTACACCGGGGAGCTGTTTTTT.